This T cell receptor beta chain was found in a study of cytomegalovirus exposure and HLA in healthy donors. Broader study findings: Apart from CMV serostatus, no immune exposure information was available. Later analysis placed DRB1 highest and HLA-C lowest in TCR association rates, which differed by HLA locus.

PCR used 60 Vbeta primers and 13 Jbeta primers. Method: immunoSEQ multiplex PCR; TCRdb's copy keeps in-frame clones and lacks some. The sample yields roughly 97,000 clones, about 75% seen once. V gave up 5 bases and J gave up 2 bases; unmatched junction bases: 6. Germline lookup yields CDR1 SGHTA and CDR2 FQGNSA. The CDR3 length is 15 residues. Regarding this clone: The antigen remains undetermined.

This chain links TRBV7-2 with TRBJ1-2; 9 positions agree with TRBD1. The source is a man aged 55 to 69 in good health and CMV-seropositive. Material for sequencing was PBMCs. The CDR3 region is CASSATGGANYGYTF. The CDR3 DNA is TGTGCCAGCAGCGCCACAGGGGGCGCGAACTATGGCTACACCTTC. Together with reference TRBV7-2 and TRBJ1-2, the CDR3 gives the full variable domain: GAGVSQSPSNKVTEKGKDVELRCDPISGHTALYWYRQSLGQGLEFLIYFQGNSAPDKSGLPSDRFSAERTGGSVSTLTIQRTQQEDSAVYLCASSATGGANYGYTFGSGTRLTVV.